A selection of T cell receptor beta chains follows, all from one sample in a study of human T cells and chemical hapten exposure. In TCRdb, the RACE reads were re-called with MiXCR into one record per CDR3 protein. The sample lists roughly 86,000 distinct CDR3 sequences, about 10% seen once, with less than 2.5% in the top ten. Here the sequenced sample was whole blood, taken in connection with sensitization to the hapten diphenylcyclopropenone (DPC). The receptor set was obtained from a man aged 40-49 years with alopecia areata. Some clones in this sample may be carry-over from other donors' samples. The CDR3 runs from the conserved cysteine through the conserved F or W. The D gene is left open where the match is weak. Not all rows give a size; the values are once, few, many and, for expanded clones, a class.

D	size	V	J	CDR3	DNA
TRBD1	few	TRBV28	TRBJ2-7	CASSVGGQGHSYEQYF	TGTGCCAGCAGCGTGGGGGGACAGGGCCATTCCTACGAGCAGTACTTC
NA	few	TRBV5-5	TRBJ2-5	CASSLAPGPTPQTQYF	TGTGCCAGCAGCTTGGCACCTGGACCAACACCGCAGACCCAGTACTTC
NA	NA	TRBV7-2	TRBJ2-1	CASSLRQSSYNEQFF	TGTGCCAGCAGCTTAAGGCAGAGCTCCTACAATGAGCAGTTCTTC
NA	few	TRBV12-3/TRBV12-4	TRBJ2-5	CASTPSPQGTQYF	TGTGCCAGCACCCCCTCGCCCCAGGGGACCCAGTACTTC
TRBD2	many	TRBV5-1	TRBJ2-3	CASSPTTSPTDTQYF	TGCGCCAGCAGCCCGACGACTAGCCCCACAGATACGCAGTATTTT
TRBD2	NA	TRBV2	TRBJ2-3	CASRQGSGRSTDTQYF	TGTGCCAGCAGGCAGGGTAGCGGGAGGAGCACAGATACGCAGTATTTT
NA	NA	TRBV9	TRBJ2-2	CASSVEQYTGELFF	TGTGCCAGCAGCGTAGAACAGTACACCGGGGAGCTGTTTTTT
NA	NA	TRBV7-2	TRBJ2-6	CASSLGGRLSSGANVLTF	TGTGCCAGCAGCTTAGGAGGCAGGTTATCCTCTGGGGCCAACGTCCTGACTTTC
TRBD1	many	TRBV7-3	TRBJ1-5	CASRTTGGNQPQHF	TGTGCCAGCAGGACGACAGGGGGCAATCAGCCCCAGCATTTT
TRBD1	many	TRBV9	TRBJ1-1	CASSVDGFGSRDRENTEAFF	TGTGCCAGCAGCGTAGATGGTTTTGGGAGCCGGGACAGGGAGAACACTGAAGCTTTCTTT
TRBD2	NA	TRBV20-1	TRBJ2-1	CSAREREGQFSYNEQFF	TGCAGTGCTAGAGAGCGGGAGGGCCAATTTTCCTACAATGAGCAGTTCTTC
NA	NA	TRBV5-1	TRBJ2-3	CASSLQGSGTDTQYF	TGCGCCAGCAGCTTACAGGGGAGCGGGACAGATACGCAGTATTTT
NA	NA	TRBV6-2/TRBV6-3	TRBJ1-1	CATRGRDLGEAFF	TGTGCCACCCGAGGACGGGACCTAGGAGAAGCTTTCTTT
NA	many	TRBV7-3	TRBJ1-2	CASSLGVDYGYTF	TGTGCCAGCAGCCTGGGGGTAGACTATGGCTACACCTTC
TRBD2	many	TRBV4-3	TRBJ2-7	CASSQDLGSGSLEQYF	TGCGCCAGCAGCCAAGATCTGGGTAGCGGGAGCCTCGAGCAGTACTTC
NA	few	TRBV6-5	TRBJ2-3	CASSSLGSRTDTQYF	TGTGCCAGCAGTTCCCTCGGGAGTCGCACAGATACGCAGTATTTT
NA	NA	TRBV20-1	TRBJ2-6	CSARVGGSGANVLTF	TGCAGTGCTAGAGTGGGGGGTTCTGGGGCCAACGTCCTGACTTTC
NA	few	TRBV29-1	TRBJ1-1	CSVGRGVNTEAFF	TGCAGCGTTGGCCGAGGCGTCAACACTGAAGCTTTCTTT
TRBD2	few	TRBV7-2	TRBJ2-5	CASSMGRAQETQYF	TGTGCCAGCAGCATGGGGAGGGCCCAAGAGACCCAGTACTTC
TRBD2	NA	TRBV3-1	TRBJ2-7	CASSQDPELAAYEQYF	TGTGCCAGCAGCCAAGATCCCGAACTAGCGGCCTACGAGCAGTACTTC
TRBD1	few	TRBV6-5	TRBJ1-1	CASSSASTGGHTEAFF	TGTGCCAGCAGTTCCGCCTCGACAGGGGGCCACACTGAAGCTTTCTTT
TRBD1	NA	TRBV2	TRBJ2-6	CASSELGQGALGANVLTF	TGTGCCAGCAGTGAATTGGGACAGGGGGCGCTTGGGGCCAACGTCCTGACTTTC
TRBD1	many	TRBV6-5	TRBJ2-7	CASSSGQGGYEQYF	TGTGCCAGCAGTTCGGGACAGGGGGGGTACGAGCAGTACTTC
NA	NA	TRBV6-2/TRBV6-3	TRBJ2-1	CASSPGLKSQFF	TGTGCCAGCAGTCCAGGACTGAAGTCGCAGTTCTTC
NA	few	TRBV18	TRBJ1-2	CASSREPNYGYTF	TGTGCCAGCTCTCGAGAGCCTAACTATGGCTACACCTTC
TRBD2	few	TRBV12-3/TRBV12-4	TRBJ2-2	CASSFSTSGVTNTGELFF	TGTGCCAGCAGTTTCTCGACTAGCGGAGTTACGAACACCGGGGAGCTGTTTTTT
NA	few	TRBV20-1	TRBJ2-3	CSADGARDTQYF	TGCAGTGCTGACGGGGCTCGAGATACGCAGTATTTT
TRBD1	many	TRBV29-1	TRBJ2-5	CSVGQGAGETQYF	TGCAGCGTTGGTCAGGGGGCCGGAGAGACCCAGTACTTC
TRBD1	many	TRBV10-3	TRBJ2-2	CAIRGQTRVTGELFF	TGTGCCATCAGGGGACAGACACGAGTCACCGGGGAGCTGTTTTTT
NA	NA	TRBV12-3/TRBV12-4	TRBJ1-1	CASSFRGRDVEAFF	TGTGCCAGCAGTTTCCGGGGCCGAGACGTCGAAGCTTTCTTT
TRBD2	few	TRBV24-1	TRBJ2-1	CATSDPTSGSSYNEQFF	TGTGCCACCAGTGATCCGACTAGCGGGAGCTCCTACAATGAGCAGTTCTTC
TRBD1	NA	TRBV29-1	TRBJ2-3	CSVEVGGQGITDTQYF	TGCAGCGTTGAAGTGGGAGGACAGGGGATTACAGATACGCAGTATTTT
TRBD2	NA	TRBV6-6	TRBJ2-1	CASISWAVLARTTSGWETEQFF	TGTGCCAGCATAAGTTGGGCAGTATTAGCCCGAACTACTAGCGGGTGGGAGACTGAGCAGTTCTTC
NA	few	TRBV12-3/TRBV12-4	TRBJ1-1	CASSLVRDTEAFF	TGTGCCAGCAGTTTGGTCAGGGACACTGAAGCTTTCTTT
TRBD2	few	TRBV9	TRBJ2-1	CASREGLAGYNEQFF	TGTGCCAGCAGGGAGGGACTAGCGGGTTACAATGAGCAGTTCTTC
NA	NA	TRBV6-5	TRBJ1-4	CASSNTGFTNEKLFF	TGTGCCAGCAGTAATACAGGGTTTACTAATGAAAAACTGTTTTTT
NA	many	TRBV6-6	TRBJ2-3	CASTNRGGSDTQYF	TGTGCCAGCACAAACAGGGGGGGCAGTGATACGCAGTATTTT
NA	few	TRBV7-2	TRBJ2-1	CASSSGNYNEQFF	TGTGCCAGCAGTTCCGGGAACTACAATGAGCAGTTCTTC
NA	few	TRBV12-3/TRBV12-4	TRBJ2-1	CASKPGGKGYNEQFF	TGTGCCAGCAAGCCTGGAGGTAAGGGCTACAATGAGCAGTTCTTC
NA	few	TRBV24-1	TRBJ2-3	CATSDLDSSTADTQYF	TGTGCCACCAGTGATTTGGACAGCTCAACGGCGGATACGCAGTATTTT
NA	NA	TRBV7-2	TRBJ2-4	CASSLAPGLNIQYF	TGTGCCAGCAGCTTAGCTCCAGGGTTAAACATTCAGTACTTC
NA	many	TRBV2	TRBJ1-1	CASSVGNTEAFF	TGTGCCAGCAGTGTGGGAAACACTGAAGCTTTCTTT
NA	NA	TRBV12-3/TRBV12-4	TRBJ1-1	CASHLGTEAFF	TGTGCCAGCCACTTGGGCACTGAAGCTTTCTTT
NA	few	TRBV5-1	TRBJ1-6	CASSLWALSAEFRSPLHF	TGCGCCAGCAGCTTGTGGGCACTCTCGGCGGAATTCAGATCACCCCTCCACTTT
TRBD2	NA	TRBV14	TRBJ2-1	CASSQDAGLAGREQFF	TGTGCCAGCAGCCAAGATGCGGGACTAGCGGGGAGAGAGCAGTTCTTC
TRBD1	few	TRBV28	TRBJ1-1	CASSLPRDRGMNTEAFF	TGTGCCAGCAGTTTACCCCGGGACAGGGGGATGAACACTGAAGCTTTCTTT
NA	NA	TRBV20-1	TRBJ2-1	CSARGGLGRTLYNEQFF	TGCAGTGCTAGAGGCGGACTGGGGAGGACCCTATACAATGAGCAGTTCTTC
TRBD2	few	TRBV6-5	TRBJ2-3	CASSQTSGSVTDTQYF	TGTGCCAGCAGTCAGACTAGCGGGAGCGTAACAGATACGCAGTATTTT
NA	NA	TRBV7-9	TRBJ2-7	CASSLAAGPVCEQYF	TGTGCCAGCAGCTTAGCGGCAGGGCCCGTCTGCGAGCAGTACTTC
TRBD1	few	TRBV6-2/TRBV6-3	TRBJ2-1	CASSRGQGFGSEQFF	TGTGCCAGCAGTCGGGGACAGGGATTTGGAAGTGAGCAGTTCTTC
NA	many	TRBV7-9	TRBJ1-6	CASSPGPRNSPLHF	TGTGCCAGCAGCCCGGGACCGCGTAATTCACCCCTCCACTTT